This TCR beta chain comes out of a study of blood T cell repertoires in COVID-19. Study information: The United States, Italy and Spain supplied acute and convalescent COVID-19 samples.

Looked up from germline, CDR1 is MNHEY and CDR2 is SVGAGI. Trimming left V 7 bases short and J 5 bases short, with 12 bases between. This CDR3 has 13 residues. Which cohort a participant joined came from the clinical history participants gave. Exposed enrollees encountered a COVID-19 case at some point within 2 weeks before study entry. Original analysis: Cell counts per sample came from amplifying reference gene primers. The table came from immunoSEQ multiplex PCR; TCRdb's copy has only in-frame clones and leaves some out. For V, J and clone size, that table is used; D and trimming come from the DNA. The sample includes about 300,000 clones, nearly 90% of them seen just once.

Specimen: PBMCs or T cells enriched from blood (not recorded which). This receptor was identified in a woman between 45 and 60 years old who had been exposed to COVID-19. This chain uses TRBV6-5 with TRBJ1-5; possibly TRBD1 for D (5 bases). CDR3 DNA: TGTGCCAGCACTCTCAGGGAGGATCAGCCCCAGCATTTT. This codes for CASTLREDQPQHF.